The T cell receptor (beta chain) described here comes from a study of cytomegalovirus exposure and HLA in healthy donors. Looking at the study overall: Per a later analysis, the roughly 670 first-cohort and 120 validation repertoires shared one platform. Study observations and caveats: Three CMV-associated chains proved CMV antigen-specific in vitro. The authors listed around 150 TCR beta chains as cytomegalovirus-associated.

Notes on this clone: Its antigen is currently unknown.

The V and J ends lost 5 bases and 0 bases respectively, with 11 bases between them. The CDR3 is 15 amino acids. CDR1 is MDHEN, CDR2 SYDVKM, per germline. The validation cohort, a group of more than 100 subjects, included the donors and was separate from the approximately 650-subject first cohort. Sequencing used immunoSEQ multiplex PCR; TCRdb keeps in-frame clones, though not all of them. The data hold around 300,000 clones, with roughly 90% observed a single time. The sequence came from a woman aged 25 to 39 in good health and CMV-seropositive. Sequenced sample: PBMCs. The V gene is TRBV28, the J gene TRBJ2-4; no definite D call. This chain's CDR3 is CASSPNSLAKNIQYF. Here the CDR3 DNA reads TGTGCCAGCAGTCCGAACAGTCTAGCCAAAAACATTCAGTACTTC.